The 32 T cell receptor beta chains given below trace back to one sample, sequenced in a study of kidney transplant recipient with SARS-CoV-2 infection. TCRdb used MiXCR to reprocess the reads, holding one entry per CDR3 protein. The table records 200,000 to 300,000 distinct CDR3 sequences, 29% of them present only once. The sequencing here drew on a blood sample, taken at baseline and between days 110 and 120 from a kidney transplant recipient. All receptors derive from a young adult male patient who had COVID-19 and was a kidney transplant recipient. A share of the T cells may be of graft donor origin.

This clonotype was counted many times. This chain joins TRBV24-1 and TRBJ1-4; D remains unclear. The CDR3 length is 13 residues. Trimming shortened V by 4 bases and J by 8 bases, and 10 bases separated the two germline ends. CDR1 KGHDR and CDR2 SFDVKD come from the germline V gene. CDR3: CATSEEASEKLFF. The CDR3 DNA sequence: TGTGCCACCAGTGAGGAGGCCTCGGAAAAACTGTTTTTT.

The chain combines TRBV15 with TRBJ2-1, with 7 bases fitting TRBD2. The germline V gene encodes CDR1 LNHNV and CDR2 YYDKDF (reference sequence). Trimming at V came to 0 bases and at J to 5 bases, leaving 4 bases not matched to a gene. The CDR3 is made up of 15 amino acids. The CDR3 coding sequence is TGTGCCACCAGCAGAGATAGGCTAGCGGACAATGAGCAGTTCTTC. This codes for CATSRDRLADNEQFF.

In this sample, this clonotype turned up many times. This sequence joins TRBV6-8 and TRBJ1-2; D is unresolved. The CDR3 totals 17 residues. CDR1 and CDR2 (germline): MNHGY, SAAAGT. Trimming took 5 bases from V and 4 from J, leaving 23 bases between them. The CDR3 region is CASSRNPRSRKTYGYTF. CDR3 in DNA: TGTGCCAGCAGTCGCAACCCACGCTCTAGAAAGACCTATGGCTACACCTTC.

This clonotype was recorded at least ten times. The chain joins TRBV6-6 to TRBJ2-7, with unresolved D. Germline V CDR1 and CDR2: MNHNY, SVGAGI (reference sequence). This CDR3 contains 15 residues. Trimming stripped 0 bases from V and 0 bases from J, with 9 bases between. The CDR3 reads CASSYSAQTSYEQYF. The CDR3, as DNA: TGTGCCAGCAGTTACTCGGCTCAGACCTCCTACGAGCAGTACTTC.

A word on this clonotype: This sequence may be a read error, since a much larger clone differs from it by one base. The chain joins TRBV5-1 to TRBJ1-4; D unresolved. This CDR3 is built from 14 residues. Germline V gene sequence: CDR1 SGHRS, CDR2 YFSETQ. The DNA for the CDR3 is TGCGCCAGCAGCTTGGTGGGTGTTAATGAAAAACTGCTTTTT. Its protein is CASSLVGVNEKLLF. The full variable domain, rest sourced from reference TRBV5-1 and TRBJ1-4, is KAGVTQTPRYLIKTRGQQVTLSCSPISGHRSVSWYQQTPGQGLQFLFEYFSETQRNKGNFPGRFSGRQFSNSRSEMNVSTLELGDSALYLCASSLVGVNEKLLFGSGTQLSVL.

In this sample, this clonotype turned up many times. The chain has TRBV19 and TRBJ2-2, with a possible D match to TRBD1 (6 bases). Germline V gives CDR1 LNHDA, CDR2 SQIVND (reference sequence). The CDR3 is made up of 15 amino acids. V lost 5 bases and J 7 bases, leaving 17 bases between the germline ends. CDR3 nucleotide sequence: TGTGCCAGTAGTCCGACAGGAGGTAGGGGCGGGGAGCTGTTTTTT. Translation: CASSPTGGRGGELFF.

Ten or more counts support this clonotype. This chain uses TRBV4-1 with TRBJ2-1, with 8 bases matching TRBD2. After removal of 0 bases from V and 2 bases from J, the junction contained 6 bases not matched to a gene. CDR3 length: 17 amino acids. From germline, CDR1 is MGHRA and CDR2 YSYEKL. The CDR3 sequence: CASSQDFLAGTYNEQFF. The CDR3 nucleotides are TGCGCCAGCAGCCAAGATTTTCTAGCGGGTACCTACAATGAGCAGTTCTTC.

In its sample, this clonotype was seen a few times. A junction boundary mismatches the germline segment, possibly from a read error. V and J are TRBV7-6 and TRBJ2-5; 11 bases are shared with TRBD1. The CDR3 contains 15 residues. Germline-derived CDR1 and CDR2 are SGHVS and FNYEAQ. DNA for the CDR3: TGTGCTAGCAGCACCGGGACAGGGGGTCAAGAGACCCAGTACTTC. This translates into CASSTGTGGQETQYF.

This clonotype appeared many times. The chain has TRBV4-3 and TRBJ2-3, with TRBD2 matching over 8 bases. J lost 2 bases, V lost 4 bases, and 11 bases had no gene match. Germline V CDR1 and CDR2: LGHNA, YSLEER. The CDR3 length is 17 residues. In DNA form, the CDR3 reads TGCGCCAGCAGCCTGGGGGGCGGGAGGACTATCACAGATACGCAGTATTTT. It yields the protein CASSLGGGRTITDTQYF.

This clonotype was recorded many times. The chain recombines TRBV8-2 with TRBJ2-6; the DNA was not compared with TRBD2, the D call given in the table. TRBV8-2 corresponds to a pseudogene. This CDR3 has 17 amino acids. The CDR3 region is CGTRMRITQSRANVLTF. CDR3 coding DNA: TGTGGCACCCGCATGAGGATAACACAAAGTCGGGCCAACGTCCTGACTTTC.

This clonotype was seen ten or more times. The genes are TRBV7-2 and TRBJ2-1; possible D gene TRBD1, 6 bases. Trimming took off 2 bases at V and 6 bases at J, with 14 bases between the two ends. This CDR3 contains 15 residues. CDR1 is SGHTA, CDR2 FQGNSA, per germline. The CDR3 DNA reads TGTGCCAGCAGCTTAACGCTGGGACACTCCAATGAGCAGTTCTTC. It translates to CASSLTLGHSNEQFF.

In the case of this clonotype: A much larger clone is a single base away; this may be a read error. The chain couples TRBV11-2 to TRBJ2-1, with 7 bases that match TRBD2. The V gene's germline CDR1 is SGHAT and CDR2 FQNNGV. The CDR3 runs 16 residues. The CDR3 DNA is TGTGCCAGCAGCCACCCTGGGAGGGCCCACTACAATGGGCAGTTCTTC. It specifies CASSHPGRAHYNGQFF.

The chain has TRBV10-1 and TRBJ2-3; 8 bases are shared with TRBD2. Germline values: CDR1 WNHNN, CDR2 SYGVQD (reference sequence). V trimming: 4 bases; J trimming: 6 bases; junction bases outside the gene matches: 6. CDR3 size: 14 residues. The CDR3 coding sequence is TGCGCCAGCAGTGGTTTAGCGGGAATGGATACGCAGTATTTT. Its protein is CASSGLAGMDTQYF.

The genes are TRBV29-1 and TRBJ2-3; a weak D match, TRBD1 (6 bases). CDR3 length: 15 residues. V was pared by 7 bases and J by 1 base, with 18 bases between. Germline CDR1 SQVTM, CDR2 ANQGSEA. CDR3 sequence: CSARWGAGGTDTQYF. CDR3 nucleotides: TGCAGCGCCCGATGGGGCGCAGGGGGCACAGATACGCAGTATTTT.

On this clonotype itself: This may stem from a read error, because a much larger clone lies one nucleotide away. J is TRBJ1-1 and V is TRBV29-1, with D unresolved. V lost 4 bases to trimming and J lost 4 bases, with 13 bases between them. From germline, CDR1 is SQVTM and CDR2 ANQGSEA. This CDR3 is 13 amino acids long. The CDR3 loop is CSVVVAVGTEAFF. For the CDR3, the DNA is TGCAGCGTTGTTGTAGCAGTCGGCACTGAAGCTTTCTTT.

This clonotype was found a few times. Germline is not matched at one junction end, which may reflect a read error. The V gene is TRBV19, the J gene TRBJ1-2, with D tentatively TRBD1 (5 bases). The CDR3 contains 17 residues. The germline CDR1 and CDR2 sequences are LNHDA and SQIVND (reference sequence). This CDR3 is CTSSWNWTNRKTYGYTF. In DNA form, the CDR3 reads TGTACCAGTAGTTGGAATTGGACAAATCGAAAGACCTATGGCTACACCTTC.

The table lists this clonotype with many counts. V usage is TRBV27 and J usage is TRBJ2-5; D is unclear. Trimming took 7 bases from V and 6 from J, leaving 3 bases between them. The CDR3 covers 9 residues. Germline V lookup: CDR1 MNHEY, CDR2 SMNVEV (reference sequence). DNA for the CDR3: TGTGCCAGCAAGCAGACCCAGTACTTC. This sequence encodes CASKQTQYF.

This clonotype was recorded many times. The chain uses TRBV7-2 and TRBJ1-4, with 7 bases fitting TRBD1. V lost 1 base, J lost 4 bases, and 3 bases stayed unmatched. Germline assignment: CDR1 SGHTA and CDR2 FQGNSA. The CDR3 is 15 residues long. The chain's CDR3 is CASSLDTGVNEKLFF. The CDR3 DNA reads TGTGCCAGCAGCTTAGACACAGGGGTTAATGAAAAACTGTTTTTT.

This clonotype was seen ten or more times. CDR3: CASLFGYSRKTYGYTF. In nucleotides, the CDR3 is TGTGCCAGCCTCTTTGGGTACTCAAGAAAGACCTATGGCTACACCTTC. The chain couples TRBV9 to TRBJ1-2; no reliable D call. Germline assignment: CDR1 SGDLS and CDR2 YYNGEE. This CDR3 is built from 16 residues. V lost 7 bases, J lost 4 bases, and 23 bases lay in between.

About this clonotype itself: This is likely an artifact of a read error, given a far larger clone one base away. V and J are TRBV5-1 and TRBJ2-7; D may be TRBD1 or TRBD2 (5 bases each). The end of the DNA fits TRBJ2-5 better, so the J call may be wrong. CDR1 is SGHRS, CDR2 YFSETQ, per germline. The CDR3 runs 16 residues. In DNA form, the CDR3 reads TGCGCCAGCAGCTTGGTGGTAACGGGGTCAGGGGAGACCCAGTACTTC. Translation: CASSLVVTGSGETQYF.

This clonotype was seen at least ten times. The rearrangement uses TRBV6-1 and TRBJ2-5; 7 bases map to TRBD1. The CDR3 runs 14 residues. V dropped 3 bases and J dropped 5; count of bases not matched to a gene: 6. CDR1 MNHNS and CDR2 SASEGT come from the germline V gene. The CDR3 region is CASSDHRGWETQYF. The CDR3 DNA reads TGTGCCAGCAGTGATCACAGGGGCTGGGAGACCCAGTACTTC.

On this clonotype: Possible read error: a much larger clone is one base away. CDR3 coding DNA: TGCGTCAGCAGTGATGCGCGGGAAGCTTTCTTT. Translating it yields CVSSDAREAFF. The chain carries TRBV6-1 and TRBJ1-1, with D uncertain. The CDR3 spans 11 residues. The germline V gene encodes CDR1 MNHNS and CDR2 SASEGT.

In this sample, this clonotype turned up once. V is TRBV3-1 and J is TRBJ1-2; D is ambiguous. The ends were cut back, 5 bases at V and 4 bases at J, with 23 bases in the middle. CDR1 and CDR2 from the germline V gene are LGHDT and YNNKEL (reference sequence). The CDR3 runs to 17 residues. CDR3 residues: CASSEEYTLRKIYGYTF. The CDR3, as DNA: TGTGCCAGCAGCGAGGAGTACACCCTTCGAAAGATCTATGGCTACACCTTC.

This clonotype has a count of ten or more. The chain employs TRBV5-8 and TRBJ2-7, with 8 bases aligning to TRBD2. The CDR3 is 14 residues long. CDR1 SGHTS and CDR2 YDEGEE come from the germline V gene. Trimming removed 4 bases from V and 2 bases from J; junction bases left unmatched: 5. The DNA for the CDR3 is TGTGCCAGCAGCCCCGGGAGGGTGGCCTACGAGCAGTACTTC. This translates into CASSPGRVAYEQYF.

To note about this clonotype: A read error may produce the germline difference seen at one junction end. The rearrangement uses TRBV5-1 and TRBJ2-1, with D perhaps TRBD1 or TRBD2 (6 bases each). Germline values: CDR1 SGHRS, CDR2 YFSETQ. The CDR3 is made up of 15 amino acids. The CDR3 region is CASRNDLGGRDERFF. CDR3 bases: TGCGCCAGCAGAAACGACTTAGGGGGGCGGGATGAGCGGTTCTTC.

This clonotype came up many times. The rearrangement links TRBV3-1 to TRBJ1-4; TRBD1 agrees at 9 bases. V was clipped by 0 bases and J by 7 bases; unmatched bases: 9. The CDR3 has 17 residues. Germline V lookup: CDR1 LGHDT, CDR2 YNNKEL (reference sequence). The CDR3 spells CASSQDHGGQGGEKLFF. For the CDR3, the DNA is TGTGCCAGCAGCCAAGATCACGGGGGACAGGGCGGTGAAAAACTGTTTTTT.

Worth noting for this clonotype: Just one base apart from a much larger clone, this may be a read error. The chain carries TRBV12-5 and TRBJ1-2; D may be TRBD1 (5 bases). Germline CDR1 and CDR2: LGHNT and FRNRAP. The CDR3 totals 17 residues. The CDR3, as DNA: TGTGCTAGTGGTCATAAGACTTTGCAGGGAAAGACCTATGGCTGCACCTTC. Translation gives CASGHKTLQGKTYGCTF. Drawing the rest from reference TRBV12-5 and TRBJ1-2, the complete variable domain is DARVTQTPRHKVTEMGQEVTMRCQPILGHNTVFWYRQTMMQGLELLAYFRNRAPLDDSGMPKDRFSAEMPDATLATLKIQPSEPRDSAVYFCASGHKTLQGKTYGCTFGSGTRLTVV.

This clonotype was observed a few times. The chain has TRBV20-1 and TRBJ2-1; 11 bases match TRBD2. Germline lookup yields CDR1 DFQATT and CDR2 SNEGSKA (reference sequence). This CDR3 comprises 16 residues. The V gene end was trimmed by 5 bases and the J gene end by 5 bases; junction bases not matched to a gene: 11. Here the CDR3 reads CSAGPSTSGSNNEQFF. CDR3 sequence (DNA): TGCAGTGCTGGCCCATCCACTAGCGGGAGTAACAATGAGCAGTTCTTC.

Points on this clonotype: A read error is possible here, since a much larger clone lies one base away. The J gene is TRBJ2-5, the V gene TRBV28; 9 nucleotides align to TRBD2. The CDR3 covers 15 residues. CDR1 MDHEN and CDR2 SYDVKM come from the germline V gene. CDR3 sequence (DNA): TGTACCAGCAGTTTACTTACTAGCGGGCAAGAGACCCAGTACTTC. It translates to CTSSLLTSGQETQYF.

Concerning this clonotype itself: Since a much larger clone is just one base distant, this may be a read error. The rearrangement uses TRBV20-1 and TRBJ2-5, with D perhaps matching TRBD1 (5 bases). The end of the DNA fits TRBJ2-7 better, so the J call may be wrong. The CDR3 loop spans 13 amino acids. CDR1 and CDR2 from the germline V gene are DFQATT and SNEGSKA (reference sequence). CDR3 nucleotide sequence: TGCAGTGCTAGAGCAGACAGCTCCCACGAGCAGTACTTC. Amino acid sequence: CSARADSSHEQYF.

This clonotype has at least ten counts. The chain is built from TRBV11-2 and TRBJ1-1; D uncertain. The CDR3 extends over 14 amino acids. V lost 6 bases to trimming and J lost 5 bases, with 16 bases between them. The germline V gene has CDR1 SGHAT and CDR2 FQNNGV. CDR3 DNA: TGTGCCAGCAGTTTTGGTCTGGGAAGGACTGAAGCTTTCTTT. This codes for CASSFGLGRTEAFF. The whole variable domain, remainder taken from reference TRBV11-2 and TRBJ1-1, is EAGVAQSPRYKIIEKRQSVAFWCNPISGHATLYWYQQILGQGPKLLIQFQNNGVVDDSQLPKDRFSAERLKGVDSTLKIQPAKLEDSAVYLCASSFGLGRTEAFFGQGTRLTVV.

This clonotype has a count of ten or more. The rearrangement joins TRBV28 to TRBJ1-2, with D possibly being TRBD1 (6 bases). CDR1 is MDHEN, CDR2 SYDVKM, per germline. The CDR3 runs 15 residues. V was pared by 10 bases and J by 4 bases, with 22 bases between. CDR3 nucleotides: TGTGCCACCAGGGGTTCTTATAGGGTAGGCTATGGCTACACCTTC. Translated, it gives CATRGSYRVGYGYTF.